This T cell receptor (beta chain) was sequenced in a study of cytomegalovirus exposure and HLA in healthy donors. The overall study: The study placed 80% to 85% of its approximately 430 genotyped donors in the Caucasian-associated ancestry cluster.

About this clone itself: The target antigen is unknown.

After removal of 3 bases from V and 4 bases from J, the junction contained 14 bases not matched to a gene. Germline assignment: CDR1 SGHRS and CDR2 YFSETQ. The CDR3 contains 17 residues. Use of 60 Vbeta and 13 Jbeta primers characterized the PCR. Profiling relied on immunoSEQ multiplex PCR, and the TCRdb table lists in-frame clones only, not all of them. The sample includes about 200,000 clones, about four fifths of them seen just once. Overall study findings and caveats: In an earlier analysis, most TCR beta V segments were productive about 87% or about 30% of the time. Rare TCR sequences predominated, though certain public TCRs were found in many donors.

This sequence originates from a girl between 10 and 17 years old in good health and CMV-seropositive. The gene calls are TRBV5-1 and TRBJ2-3; TRBD2 matches at 7 bases. The sequencing sample was made of PBMCs. Here the CDR3 reads CASSSRLGLLGADTQYF. The CDR3 nucleotides read TGCGCCAGCAGCTCCCGATTGGGACTACTGGGGGCAGATACGCAGTATTTT.